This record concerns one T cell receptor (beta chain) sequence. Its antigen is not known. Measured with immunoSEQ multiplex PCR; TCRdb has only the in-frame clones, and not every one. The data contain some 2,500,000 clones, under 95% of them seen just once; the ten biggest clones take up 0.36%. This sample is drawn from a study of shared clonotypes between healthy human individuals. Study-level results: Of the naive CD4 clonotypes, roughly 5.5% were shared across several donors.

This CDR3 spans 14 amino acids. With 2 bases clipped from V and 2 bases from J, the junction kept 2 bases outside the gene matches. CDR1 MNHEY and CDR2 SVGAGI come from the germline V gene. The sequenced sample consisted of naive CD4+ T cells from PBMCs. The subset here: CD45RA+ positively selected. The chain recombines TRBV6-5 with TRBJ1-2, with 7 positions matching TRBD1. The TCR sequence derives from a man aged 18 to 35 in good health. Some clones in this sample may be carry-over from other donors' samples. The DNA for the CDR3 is TGTGCCAGCAGTTACAAGGGGGCCAACTATGGCTACACCTTC. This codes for CASSYKGANYGYTF.